This TCR beta chain derives from a study of response to subunit inactivated influenza vaccine (dated by TCRdb to 2016 to 2019). With regard to the full study: Deep quantitative profiling of the T cell receptor repertoire was used in the study to follow responses to a trivalent subunit inactivated influenza vaccine. Study-wide findings and limitations: It was suggested by the authors that each seasonal influenza vaccination may recruit only a limited number of new T cells.

A note on this clonotype: Which antigen it targets is not known. Base quality data are lacking; no much larger clone is found one base away.

Library prep was done by RT-PCR. The instrument was an Illumina HiSeq 2500. The public reads were reprocessed in TCRdb via fastp at Q25 and MiXCR, keeping in-frame beta chains. Entries are consolidated by CDR3 protein sequence, retaining the most common genes and DNA. Present in this sample are about 520,000 distinct CDR3 sequences, approximately 24% of which were seen just once. 1.9% of the sample belongs to the ten largest clones. CDR1 and CDR2 are read off the germline V gene (reference sequence) as GTSNPN and SVGIG. The CDR3 contains 13 residues, cysteine and phenylalanine counted. The entry retains the CDR3 DNA only, 39 bases that are in frame from base 1. V and J lose 2 bases and 1 base, and a span of 8 bases separates them.

Recombination linked TRBV30 to TRBJ1-1; no D gene call is confident. This clonotype originated in a man aged 50-60 years who received an inactivated influenza vaccine. Donor details come from another sample of the same person, matched by shared clones. The sample in question was CD4+ T cells sorted from PBMCs, obtained 4 to 6 days after vaccination. The nucleotide sequence is given as TGTGCCTGGAGTCGTGCAGGGAACACTGAAGCTTTCTTT. Its protein is CAWSRAGNTEAFF.